Included here is one T cell receptor beta chain sequence, with context. With a much larger clone just one base away, this may be a read error. Genomic DNA constituted the template upon which TCR beta VDJ and CDR3 profiling was performed. TCRdb ran MiXCR on the reads and lists one entry per CDR3 protein. The sample has about 180,000 distinct CDR3 sequences; 40% to 55% are singletons. These data originate in a study of CD8+CD57+ T cells in acquired aplastic anemia. Germline V gene lookup returns CDR1 LGHDT and CDR2 YNNKEL (reference sequence). The CDR3 is 12 amino acids. Source material: sorted CD4+, CD8+, or CD8+CD57+ T cells (not recorded which) from PBMCs. The V call is TRBV3-1, the J call TRBJ2-5; 7 bases are shared with TRBD2. This sequence originates from a human donor in good health. The CDR3 loop is CASSQLAETQCF. The DNA of the CDR3 is TGTGCCAGCAGCCAACTAGCGGAAACCCAGTGCTTC.